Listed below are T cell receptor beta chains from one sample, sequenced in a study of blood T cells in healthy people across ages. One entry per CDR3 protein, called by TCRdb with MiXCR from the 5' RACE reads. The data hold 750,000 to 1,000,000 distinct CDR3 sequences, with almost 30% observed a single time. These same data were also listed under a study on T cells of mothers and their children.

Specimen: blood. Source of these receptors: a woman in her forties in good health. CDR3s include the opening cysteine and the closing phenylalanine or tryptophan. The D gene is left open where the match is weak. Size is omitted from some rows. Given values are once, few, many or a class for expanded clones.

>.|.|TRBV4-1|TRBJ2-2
TGCGCCAGCAGCATCGGGACCACCGGGGAGCTGTTTTTT
CASSIGTTGELFF
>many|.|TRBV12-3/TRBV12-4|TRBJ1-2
TGTGCCAGCAGTCCCACACCTAACAGTAATGGCTACACCTTC
CASSPTPNSNGYTF
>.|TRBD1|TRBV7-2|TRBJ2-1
TGTGCCAGCAGAGGTAGTCCCGGGACAGGGGGCGGTGAGCAGTTCTTC
CASRGSPGTGGGEQFF
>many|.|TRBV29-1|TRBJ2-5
TGCAGCGCCGGGGGGCTAAAGGAGACCCAGTACTTC
CSAGGLKETQYF
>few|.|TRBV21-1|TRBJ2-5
TGTGCCAGCAGCGTCCAGAGGGTTTGGACTTCCGTACAAGAGACCCAGTACTTC
CASSVQRVWTSVQETQYF
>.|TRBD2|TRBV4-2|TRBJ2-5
TGTGCCAGCAGCCAAGAACGAAGCGGGGGGAGGACCCAGTACTTC
CASSQERSGGRTQYF
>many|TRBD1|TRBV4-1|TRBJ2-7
TGCGCCTCCAACTGGGGGACAGACAGCTACGAGCAGTACTTC
CASNWGTDSYEQYF
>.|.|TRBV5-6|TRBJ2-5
TGTGCCAGCAGCCCGGAGGGGGGGCCAGGGGAGACCCAGTACTTC
CASSPEGGPGETQYF
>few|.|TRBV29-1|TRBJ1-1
TGCAGCGTTGATAGGGCAGGCACTGAAGCTTTCTTT
CSVDRAGTEAFF
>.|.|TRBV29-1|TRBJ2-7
TGCAGCGTGATGAAGCCCCGACGGGGTATGACCTACGAGCAGTACTTC
CSVMKPRRGMTYEQYF
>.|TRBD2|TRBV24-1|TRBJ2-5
TGTGCCACCAGTGATCCCAGACTAGCGGTACGCCAAGAGACCCAGTACTTC
CATSDPRLAVRQETQYF
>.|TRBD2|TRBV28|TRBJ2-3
TGTGCCAGCAGTTTATTATTCCTGGGCGGGGGGGCGGTAGATACGCAGTATTTT
CASSLLFLGGGAVDTQYF
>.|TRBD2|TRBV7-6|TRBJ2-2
TGTGCCAGCAGCTTGTCCTGGCGGGGGGGCCGGACCGGCAAGAACACCGGGGAGCTGTTTTTT
CASSLSWRGGRTGKNTGELFF
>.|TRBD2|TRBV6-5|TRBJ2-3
TGTGCCAGCACCGCCGGGACTAGTGATACGCAGTATTTT
CASTAGTSDTQYF
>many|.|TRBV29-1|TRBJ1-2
TGCAGCGTTGAGCGTGGCACAGTTAACTATGGCTACACCTTC
CSVERGTVNYGYTF
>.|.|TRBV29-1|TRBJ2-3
TGCAGCGAGGCCCTGGGCGCAGATACGCAGTATTTT
CSEALGADTQYF
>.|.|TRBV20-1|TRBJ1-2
TGCAGTGCTAGAGACAGGACGGGCTATGGCTACACCTTC
CSARDRTGYGYTF
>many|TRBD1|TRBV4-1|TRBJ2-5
TGCGCCAGCAGCCAAAGTGACAGGGGGACCCAGTACTTC
CASSQSDRGTQYF
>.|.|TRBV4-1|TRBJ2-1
TGCGCCAGCAGCCAAGCGGGTGAACGGGTCTGGGGGCGTCTCGGTGAGCAGTTCTTC
CASSQAGERVWGRLGEQFF
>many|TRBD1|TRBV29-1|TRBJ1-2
TGCAGCGCTTTACAGGGGGCTAACTATGGCTACACCTTC
CSALQGANYGYTF
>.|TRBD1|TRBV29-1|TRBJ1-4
TGCAGCGTGGAGGACAGGTTTAATGAAGAACGGTTTTTT
CSVEDRFNEERFF
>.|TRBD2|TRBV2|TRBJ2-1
TGTGCCAGCGTCGGGGGGAGGAATGAGCAGTTCTTC
CASVGGRNEQFF
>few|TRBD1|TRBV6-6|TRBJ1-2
TGTGCCAGCAGTTACTCGAGCAACAGGGGCGGCTACACCTTC
CASSYSSNRGGYTF
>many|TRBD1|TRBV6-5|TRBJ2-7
TGTGCCACCTCGGGCGGGACAGGGTCTTACGAGCAGTACTTC
CATSGGTGSYEQYF
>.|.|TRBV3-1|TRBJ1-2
TGTGCCAGCAGCCAAGATTCAGGGATGAATGGCTACACCTTC
CASSQDSGMNGYTF
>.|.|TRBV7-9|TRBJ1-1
TGTGCCAGCAGCTTAGAAATCGGTAACACTGAAGCTTTCTTT
CASSLEIGNTEAFF
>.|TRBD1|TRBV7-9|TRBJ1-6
TGTGCCAGCAGTCGTCAGACAGGGTCCTATAATTCACCCCTCCACTTT
CASSRQTGSYNSPLHF
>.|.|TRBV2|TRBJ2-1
TGTGCCAGCAGGGTGGGGTCCCAGGGGAATGAGCAGTTCTTC
CASRVGSQGNEQFF
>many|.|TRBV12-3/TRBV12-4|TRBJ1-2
TGTGCCAGCAGCTTAACAGGGACCTATGGCTACACCTTC
CASSLTGTYGYTF
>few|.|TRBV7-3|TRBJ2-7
TGTGCCAGCAGCTTAACCGGGACAACGAGCGAGCAGTACTTC
CASSLTGTTSEQYF
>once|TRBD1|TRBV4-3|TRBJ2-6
TGCGCCAGCAGTCGAACAGGGGTCGCCTCTGGGGCCAACGTCCTGACTTTC
CASSRTGVASGANVLTF
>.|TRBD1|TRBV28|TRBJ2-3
TGTGCCAGCAGTTTCCCAGGGCCAGGGGGCGGCACAGATACGCAGTATTTT
CASSFPGPGGGTDTQYF
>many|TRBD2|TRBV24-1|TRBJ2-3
TGTGCCACCAGTGAACTAGCGGCAACAGATACGCAGTATTTT
CATSELAATDTQYF
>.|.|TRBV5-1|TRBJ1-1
TGCGCCAGCAGATGGGGGGCTGGTATACCTGAAGCTTTCTTT
CASRWGAGIPEAFF
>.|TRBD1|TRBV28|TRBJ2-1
TGTGCCGGCAGGGATGGACAGGTCCGGCGCAATGAGCAGTTCTTC
CAGRDGQVRRNEQFF
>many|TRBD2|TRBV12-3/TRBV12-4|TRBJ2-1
TGTGCCAGCAGCCTCGCTAGCGGGGTTTACAATGAGCAGTTCTTC
CASSLASGVYNEQFF
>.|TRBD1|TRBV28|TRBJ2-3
TGTGCCAGCCGACGGACAGGGGGCACAGATACGCAGTATTTT
CASRRTGGTDTQYF
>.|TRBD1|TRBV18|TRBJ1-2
TGTGCCAGCTCAGAACTCCGACAGGGGATGTCTAACTATGGCTACACCTTC
CASSELRQGMSNYGYTF
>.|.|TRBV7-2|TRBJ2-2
TGTGCCAGCAGCGTACGGTCTCGGGGGCTGTTTTTT
CASSVRSRGLFF
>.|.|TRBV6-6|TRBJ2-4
TGTGCCAGCAGTCCTAGGGGAAGCGGCAAAAACATTCAGTACTTC
CASSPRGSGKNIQYF